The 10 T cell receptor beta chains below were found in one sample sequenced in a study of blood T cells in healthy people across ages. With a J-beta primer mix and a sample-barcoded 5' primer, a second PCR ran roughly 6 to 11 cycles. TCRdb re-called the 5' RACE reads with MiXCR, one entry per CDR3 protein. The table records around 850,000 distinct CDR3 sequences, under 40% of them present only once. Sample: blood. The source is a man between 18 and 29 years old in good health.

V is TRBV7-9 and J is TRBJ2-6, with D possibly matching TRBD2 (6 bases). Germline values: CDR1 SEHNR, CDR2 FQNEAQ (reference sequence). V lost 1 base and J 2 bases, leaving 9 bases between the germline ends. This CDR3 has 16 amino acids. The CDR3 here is CASSLVRTTGANVLTF. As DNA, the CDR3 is TGTGCCAGCAGCTTAGTGCGGACTACTGGGGCCAACGTCCTGACTTTC.

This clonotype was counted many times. The chain's CDR3 is CSARAAGKNSYEQYF. In DNA, the CDR3 is TGCAGTGCTAGAGCGGCGGGGAAAAACTCCTACGAGCAGTACTTC. V is TRBV20-1 and J is TRBJ2-7; a weak D match, TRBD2 (6 bases). V lost 1 base and J 0 bases, leaving 13 bases between the germline ends. Germline values: CDR1 DFQATT, CDR2 SNEGSKA (reference sequence). The CDR3 has 15 amino acids.

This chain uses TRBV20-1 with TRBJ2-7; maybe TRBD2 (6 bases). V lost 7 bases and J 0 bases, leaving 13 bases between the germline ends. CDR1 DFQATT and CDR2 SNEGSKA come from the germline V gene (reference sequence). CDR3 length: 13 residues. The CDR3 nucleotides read TGCAGTGTCTGGGACTTGAACTCCTACGAGCAGTACTTC. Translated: CSVWDLNSYEQYF.

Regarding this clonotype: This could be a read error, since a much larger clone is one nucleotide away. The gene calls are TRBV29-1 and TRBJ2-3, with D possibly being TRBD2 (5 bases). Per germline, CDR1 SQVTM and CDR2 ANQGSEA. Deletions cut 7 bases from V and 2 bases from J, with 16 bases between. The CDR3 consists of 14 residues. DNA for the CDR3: TGCAGCGAGGTTGGCGGGTCTGACACAGATACGCAGTATTTT. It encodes CSEVGGSDTDTQYF.

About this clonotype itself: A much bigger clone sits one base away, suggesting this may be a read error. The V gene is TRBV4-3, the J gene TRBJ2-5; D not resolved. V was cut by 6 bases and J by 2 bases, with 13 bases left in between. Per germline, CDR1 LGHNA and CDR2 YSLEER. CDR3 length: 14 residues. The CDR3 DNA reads TGCGCCAGCAGTCGACGGGCGCAACAAGAGACCCAGTACTTC. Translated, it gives CASSRRAQQETQYF.

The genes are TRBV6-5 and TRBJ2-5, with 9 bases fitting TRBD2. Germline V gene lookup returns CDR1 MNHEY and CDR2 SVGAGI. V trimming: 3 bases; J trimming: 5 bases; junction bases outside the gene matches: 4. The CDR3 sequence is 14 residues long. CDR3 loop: CASSYGGTSETQYF. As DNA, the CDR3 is TGTGCCAGCAGTTATGGGGGGACTAGCGAGACCCAGTACTTC.

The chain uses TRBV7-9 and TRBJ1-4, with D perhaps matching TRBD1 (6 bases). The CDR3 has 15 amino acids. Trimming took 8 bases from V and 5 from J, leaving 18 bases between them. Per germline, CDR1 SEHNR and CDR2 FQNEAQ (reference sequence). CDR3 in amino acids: CASGKEGVANEKLFF. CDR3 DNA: TGTGCCAGCGGCAAAGAGGGGGTTGCAAATGAAAAACTGTTTTTT. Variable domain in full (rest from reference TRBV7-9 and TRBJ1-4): DTGVSQNPRHKITKRGQNVTFRCDPISEHNRLYWYRQTLGQGPEFLTYFQNEAQLEKSRLLSDRFSAERPKGSFSTLEIQRTEQGDSAMYLCASGKEGVANEKLFFGSGTQLSVL.

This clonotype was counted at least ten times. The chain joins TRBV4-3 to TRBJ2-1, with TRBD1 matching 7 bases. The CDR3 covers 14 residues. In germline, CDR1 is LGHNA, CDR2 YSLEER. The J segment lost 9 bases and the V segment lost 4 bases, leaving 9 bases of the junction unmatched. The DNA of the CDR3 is TGCGCCAGCAGCCGGGACAGTATGACGGGTGAGCAGTTCTTC. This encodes CASSRDSMTGEQFF.

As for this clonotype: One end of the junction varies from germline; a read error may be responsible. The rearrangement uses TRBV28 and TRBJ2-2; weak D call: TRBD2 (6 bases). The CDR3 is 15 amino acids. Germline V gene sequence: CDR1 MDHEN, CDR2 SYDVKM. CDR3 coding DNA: TGTGTCAGCGGAACCAGAGCGGGGAACACCGGGGAGCTGTTTTTT. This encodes CVSGTRAGNTGELFF.

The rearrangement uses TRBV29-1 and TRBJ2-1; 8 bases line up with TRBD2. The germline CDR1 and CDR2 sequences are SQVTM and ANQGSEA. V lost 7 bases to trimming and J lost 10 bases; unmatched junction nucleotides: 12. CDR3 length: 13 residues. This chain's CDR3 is CSGGRRGANEQFF. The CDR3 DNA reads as TGCAGCGGAGGCAGGCGGGGGGCAAACGAGCAGTTCTTC.